The rows below give T cell receptor beta chains drawn from one sample of a study of lymphopenia after photon versus proton radiotherapy. Produced via immunoSEQ multiplex PCR; TCRdb's table is partial and in-frame only. Among approximately 62,000 clones, around 85% were seen once, and the ten largest hold roughly 2.1%. The sequencing used peripheral blood, collected from a patient treated with proton-based radiotherapy. All receptors come from a man in his sixties with pancreatic cancer. The conserved cysteine and the conserved F or W are not part of the CDR3 here.

TRBV7-2,TRBJ2-1,ASSLAVSNEQF
TRBV7-6,TRBJ2-1,ASSPGLAYNEQF
TRBV28,TRBJ1-3,ASRLSSGNTIY
TRBV18,TRBJ2-3,ASSPGPPGPDTQY
TRBV9,TRBJ2-7,ASSGGTASYEQY
TRBV18,TRBJ1-3,ASSPPLDRLSSGNTIY
TRBV9,TRBJ2-7,ASSETLGLAGDEQY
TRBV18,TRBJ1-5,ASSSDRAGNQPQH
TRBV29-1,TRBJ2-2,SVEAGELF
TRBV5-1,TRBJ2-6,ASSPRGRAGANVLT
TRBV5-1,TRBJ2-5,ASSSDASGRSQETQY